This passage covers 20 T cell receptor beta chains from one sample sequenced in a study of blood T cell repertoires in COVID-19. Using immunoSEQ multiplex PCR, the repertoire was profiled, and TCRdb retains in-frame clones only, with some absent. The data hold about 190,000 clones, with roughly 89% observed a single time. Sequencing was done on a sample of peripheral blood. Receptors were obtained from a man between 45 and 60 years old with acute or convalescent COVID-19.

The chain is built from TRBV7-2 and TRBJ2-3; tentative D call: TRBD2 (5 bases). The CDR3 runs to 14 residues. The germline V gene has CDR1 SGHTA and CDR2 FQGNSA. Trimming stripped 5 bases from V and 8 bases from J, with 17 bases between. As DNA, the CDR3 is TGTGCCAGCAGCACCGGCGATCCTGGGAGTACGCAGTATTTT. Protein product: CASSTGDPGSTQYF.

This chain links TRBV11-2 with TRBJ2-1, with 11 bases identical to TRBD2. This CDR3 region has 17 residues. Germline CDR1 reads SGHAT; CDR2 reads FQNNGV. V shed 2 bases, J shed 7 bases, and the junction held 10 bases outside the gene matches. For the CDR3, the DNA is TGTGCCAGCAGCTTAAACACGGGACTAGCGGACTTTAATGAGCAGTTCTTC. Protein sequence: CASSLNTGLADFNEQFF.

The V and J genes are TRBV4-2 and TRBJ2-1, with 8 bases lining up with TRBD2. J was trimmed by 6 bases and V by 1 base; bases with no gene match: 8. The CDR3 spans 16 residues. CDR1 and CDR2 (germline): LGHNA, YNFKEQ. The CDR3 region is CASSQAVGRAPNEQFF. The CDR3, as DNA: TGTGCCAGCAGCCAAGCAGTCGGGAGGGCCCCCAATGAGCAGTTCTTC.

The chain joins TRBV27 to TRBJ1-2; TRBD1 matches at 7 bases. The germline CDR1 and CDR2 sequences are MNHEY and SMNVEV (reference sequence). This CDR3 is 13 amino acids long. V was pared by 2 bases and J by 4 bases, with 1 base of the junction left unmatched. Here the CDR3 reads CASSLRQGYGYTF. CDR3 in DNA: TGTGCCAGCAGTTTAAGACAGGGCTATGGCTACACCTTC.

The V and J genes are TRBV5-6 and TRBJ1-6; D gene ambiguous. Germline V gene data show CDR1 as SGHDT and CDR2 as YYEEEE. The CDR3 extends over 16 amino acids. With 6 bases removed from V and 7 bases from J, the gap between germline ends came to 20 bases. CDR3 DNA sequence: TGTGCCAGCACCTTTGGAGGAGATCCATACAATTCACCCCTCCACTTT. Protein: CASTFGGDPYNSPLHF.

The chain employs TRBV11-2 and TRBJ2-5, with TRBD1 identical over 7 bases. The CDR3 has 16 amino acids. Germline-derived CDR1 and CDR2 are SGHAT and FQNNGV. The junction had 14 bases not matched to a gene; V was cut back by 6 bases and J by 4 bases. Written as DNA, the CDR3 is TGTGCCAGCAGAACAGGGGTTGCGTCGTTTTCAGAGACCCAGTACTTC. Protein: CASRTGVASFSETQYF.

This rearrangement joins TRBV5-5 to TRBJ1-4; D remains unclear. The V end lost 1 base, the J end lost 0 bases, and 7 bases lay between the germline ends. The germline gives CDR1 SGHKS, CDR2 YYEKEE (reference sequence). This CDR3 is built from 15 residues. CDR3 region: CASSLRAATNEKLFF. CDR3 in DNA: TGTGCCAGCAGCTTGCGCGCTGCAACTAATGAAAAACTGTTTTTT.

The chain links TRBV18 to TRBJ1-1; perhaps TRBD1 as D (5 bases). CDR3 length: 15 residues. CDR1 and CDR2 from the germline V gene are KGHSH and LQKENI. The V gene lost 2 bases and the J gene lost 6 bases, with 16 bases spanning the gap. CDR3 DNA sequence: TGTGCCAGCTCACCAAGACAGCTAGGCATGGCTGAAGCTTTCTTT. Amino acids: CASSPRQLGMAEAFF.

The chain has TRBV27 and TRBJ2-2; TRBD1 matches 9 bases. In germline, CDR1 is MNHEY, CDR2 SMNVEV (reference sequence). The V and J ends lost 5 bases and 5 bases, in that order; junction bases with no gene match: 12. The CDR3 has 17 amino acids. CDR3 bases: TGTGCCAGCAGTACAGACAGGACAGGGGTAGTAACCGGGGAGCTGTTTTTT. This codes for CASSTDRTGVVTGELFF.

This clone appeared once. The rearrangement uses TRBV4-3 and TRBJ2-5; TRBD2 is a possible D gene (9 bases). The CDR3 sequence is 15 residues long. Germline V CDR1 and CDR2: LGHNA, YSLEER. The V end lost 4 bases, the J end lost 6 bases, and 18 bases lay between the germline ends. The CDR3 DNA sequence: TGCGCCAGCAGCCCAGGGGGCGGGGGGGCGAAGACCCAGTACTTC. Its translation is CASSPGGGGAKTQYF.

CDR3 loop: CASSPDRGHYGYTF. Here the CDR3 DNA reads TGTGCCAGCTCACCTGACAGGGGCCATTATGGCTACACCTTC. The gene calls are TRBV18 and TRBJ1-2; 8 bases align to TRBD1. The CDR3 contains 14 residues. The trim removed 3 bases at V and 5 bases at J, leaving 5 bases unmatched. Germline V lookup: CDR1 KGHSH, CDR2 LQKENI.

The chain recombines TRBV7-9 with TRBJ2-4, with D perhaps TRBD1 (5 bases). Germline V lookup: CDR1 SEHNR, CDR2 FQNEAQ (reference sequence). V lost 5 bases, J lost 5 bases, and 19 bases lay in between. This CDR3 has 16 residues. CDR3 protein: CASSHMEGAKENIQYF. DNA of the CDR3: TGTGCCAGCAGCCACATGGAAGGGGCGAAAGAAAACATTCAGTACTTC.

This clone was picked up one time. CDR3 DNA sequence: TGCAGTGGACAGGGTCCGTTCTTC. Its protein product is CSGQGPFF. The chain is built from TRBV20-1 and TRBJ2-1, with 7 nucleotides matching TRBD1. This CDR3 has 8 residues. Unmatched junction bases numbered 3, after V lost 7 bases and J lost 15 bases. Germline V gives CDR1 DFQATT, CDR2 SNEGSKA (reference sequence).

This chain links TRBV2 with TRBJ2-1; a weak D match, TRBD2 (5 bases). The CDR3 contains 16 residues. CDR1 SNHLY and CDR2 FYNNEI come from the germline V gene. Trimming stripped 6 bases from V and 0 bases from J, with 15 bases between. The CDR3 here is CASSPTTSFSYNEQFF. CDR3 sequence (DNA): TGTGCCAGCAGCCCCACTACTAGTTTCTCCTACAATGAGCAGTTCTTC.

The chain joins TRBV7-8 to TRBJ1-6, with D tentatively TRBD1 (6 bases). This CDR3 region has 15 residues. CDR1 and CDR2 from the germline V gene are SGHVS and FQNEAQ. V was pared by 5 bases and J by 10 bases, with 18 bases between. CDR3 protein: CASSPPKGVSSPLHF. CDR3 sequence (DNA): TGTGCCAGCAGCCCACCAAAGGGGGTGAGCTCACCCCTCCACTTT. The full variable domain, with the rest looked up from reference TRBV7-8 and TRBJ1-6, is GAGVSQSPRYKVAKRGQDVALRCDPISGHVSLFWYQQALGQGPEFLTYFQNEAQLDKSGLPSDRFFAERPEGSVSTLKIQRTQQEDSAVYLCASSPPKGVSSPLHFGNGTRLTVT.

The genes are TRBV18 and TRBJ2-3; D gene ambiguous. CDR1 is KGHSH and CDR2 is LQKENI in the germline V gene. Trimming removed 1 base from V and 4 bases from J, with 9 bases in between. This CDR3 has 14 amino acids. In nucleotides, the CDR3 is TGTGCCAGCTCACCACTTCCAGTCCCAGATACGCAGTATTTT. Translation gives CASSPLPVPDTQYF.

The chain employs TRBV5-1 and TRBJ1-6; 8 bases fit TRBD1. After removal of 0 bases from V and 9 bases from J, the junction contained 5 bases not matched to a gene. The CDR3 is 15 amino acids. The germline gives CDR1 SGHRS, CDR2 YFSETQ. This CDR3 is CASSLAGQDFSPLHF. CDR3 nucleotides: TGCGCCAGCAGCTTGGCGGGACAGGACTTTTCACCCCTCCACTTT.

This sequence joins TRBV19 and TRBJ2-5; 9 bases align to TRBD2. The junction had 6 bases not matched to a gene; V was cut back by 6 bases and J by 4 bases. The CDR3 has 14 residues. CDR1 is LNHDA and CDR2 is SQIVND in the germline V gene (reference sequence). CDR3 in DNA: TGTGCCAGTAGGGAGACTAGCGGAGGAGAGACCCAGTACTTC. Translated: CASRETSGGETQYF.

The rearrangement uses TRBV30 and TRBJ1-2; D possibly corresponds to TRBD1 (6 bases). Germline V lookup: CDR1 GTSNPN, CDR2 SVGIG (reference sequence). Deletions cut 5 bases from V and 5 bases from J, with 15 bases between. The CDR3 consists of 13 residues. CDR3: CAWEIQGVYGYTF. The CDR3 DNA reads TGTGCCTGGGAGATACAGGGAGTATATGGCTACACCTTC.

The chain carries TRBV6-5 and TRBJ2-1; 7 bases align to TRBD2. CDR3 length: 16 residues. V shed 0 bases, J shed 3 bases, and the junction held 5 bases outside the gene matches. Germline CDR1 reads MNHEY; CDR2 reads SVGAGI. The CDR3 is CASSYSWGGSYNEQFF. CDR3 coding DNA: TGTGCCAGCAGTTACTCGTGGGGGGGGAGCTACAATGAGCAGTTCTTC.